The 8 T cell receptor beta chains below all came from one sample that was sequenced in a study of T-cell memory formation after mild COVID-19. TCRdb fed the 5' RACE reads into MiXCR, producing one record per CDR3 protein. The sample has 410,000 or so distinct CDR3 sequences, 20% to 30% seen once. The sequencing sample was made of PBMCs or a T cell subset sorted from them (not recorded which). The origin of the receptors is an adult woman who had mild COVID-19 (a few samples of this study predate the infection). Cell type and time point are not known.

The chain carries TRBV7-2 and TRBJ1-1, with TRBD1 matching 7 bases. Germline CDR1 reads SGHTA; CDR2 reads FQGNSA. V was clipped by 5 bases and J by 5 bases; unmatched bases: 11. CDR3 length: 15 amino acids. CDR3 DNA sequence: TGTGCCAGCAGCCGACAGGGTTATTTGGGGACTGAAGCTTTCTTT. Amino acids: CASSRQGYLGTEAFF.

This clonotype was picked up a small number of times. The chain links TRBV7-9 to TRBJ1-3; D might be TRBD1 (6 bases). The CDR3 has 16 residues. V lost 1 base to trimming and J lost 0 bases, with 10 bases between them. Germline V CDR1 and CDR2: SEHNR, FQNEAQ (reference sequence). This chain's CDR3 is CASSLGTVSSGNTIYF. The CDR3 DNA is TGTGCCAGCAGCTTAGGGACAGTTTCCTCTGGAAACACCATATATTTT.

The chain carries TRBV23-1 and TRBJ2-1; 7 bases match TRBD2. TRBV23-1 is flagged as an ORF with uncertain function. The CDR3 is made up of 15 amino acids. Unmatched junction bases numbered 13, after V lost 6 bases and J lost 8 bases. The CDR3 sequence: CASRHWCTSDYEQFF. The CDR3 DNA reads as TGCGCCAGCAGACACTGGTGTACTAGCGACTATGAGCAGTTCTTC.

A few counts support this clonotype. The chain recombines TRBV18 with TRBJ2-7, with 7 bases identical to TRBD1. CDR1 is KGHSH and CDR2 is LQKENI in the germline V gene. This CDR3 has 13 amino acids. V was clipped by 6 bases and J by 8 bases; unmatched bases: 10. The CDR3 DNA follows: TGTGCCAGCTCCCCAGGCAGACAGGGCAAGCAGTACTTC. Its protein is CASSPGRQGKQYF.

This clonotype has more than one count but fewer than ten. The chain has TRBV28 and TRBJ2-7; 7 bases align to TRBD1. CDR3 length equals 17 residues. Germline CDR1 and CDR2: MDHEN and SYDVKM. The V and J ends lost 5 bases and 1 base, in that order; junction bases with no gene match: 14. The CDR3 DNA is TGTGCCAGCAGTCCCCCCCACAGGGGTCCCACTTCCTACGAGCAGTACTTC. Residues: CASSPPHRGPTSYEQYF.

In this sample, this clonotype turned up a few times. The CDR3 DNA is TGCAGCGTTCGAAGGGCGACTAGCGGGAGCTACGAGCAGTACTTC. Protein sequence: CSVRRATSGSYEQYF. The rearrangement joins TRBV29-1 to TRBJ2-7; 12 bases line up with TRBD2. Germline V lookup: CDR1 SQVTM, CDR2 ANQGSEA. V lost 5 bases, J lost 3 bases, and 8 bases stayed unmatched. The CDR3 has 15 residues.

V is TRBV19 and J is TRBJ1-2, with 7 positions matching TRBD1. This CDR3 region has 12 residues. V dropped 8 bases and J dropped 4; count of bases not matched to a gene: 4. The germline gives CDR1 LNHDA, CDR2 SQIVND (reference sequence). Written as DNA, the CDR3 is TGTGCCAGTCGAGACAGGGTCTATGGCTACACCTTC. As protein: CASRDRVYGYTF.

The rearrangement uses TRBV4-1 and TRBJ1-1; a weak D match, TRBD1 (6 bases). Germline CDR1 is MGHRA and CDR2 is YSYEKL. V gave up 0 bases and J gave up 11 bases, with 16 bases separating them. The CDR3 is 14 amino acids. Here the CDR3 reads CASSQDGRDQGAFF. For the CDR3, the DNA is TGCGCCAGCAGCCAAGATGGCAGGGATCAGGGGGCTTTCTTT.